The 26 T cell receptor beta chains reported below all come from one sample, sequenced in a study of T cell changes during pregnancy in multiple sclerosis (dated by TCRdb to between 2019 and 2020). Libraries were constructed by the immunoSEQ multiplex PCR assay. This is the immuneACCESS table as TCRdb keeps it, with only in-frame sequences that have V and J called. A part of the clones is gone; compared with another copy, unresolved V genes explain less than half, and the rest is unexplained. The sample data list under 25,000 clones, and roughly 87% of these were observed just once. Together, the top ten hold under 10% of the sample. The material sequenced was CD8+ T cells from peripheral blood mononuclear cells, taken after pregnancy. These receptors all stem from a female donor with multiple sclerosis, enrolled in a pregnancy study.

V and J are TRBV6-1 and TRBJ2-3; D is uncertain. Germline lookup yields CDR1 MNHNS and CDR2 SASEGT. This CDR3 spans 14 amino acids. Deletions cut 2 bases from V and 5 bases from J, with 11 bases between. This CDR3 is CASSEMSSLDTQYF. The CDR3 bases are TGTGCCAGCAGTGAAATGTCGTCCCTAGATACGCAGTATTTT.

J is TRBJ2-7 and V is TRBV27; D not certain. The CDR3 covers 11 residues. Germline CDR1 and CDR2: MNHEY and SMNVEV (reference sequence). With 8 bases removed from V and 4 bases from J, the gap between germline ends came to 9 bases. In DNA, the CDR3 is TGTGCCAGCGGTCTACCTTACGAGCAGTACTTC. Translating gives CASGLPYEQYF.

This sequence joins TRBV11-1 and TRBJ2-1; a possible D gene is TRBD2 (6 bases). The CDR3 has 11 residues. The V gene lost 6 bases and the J gene lost 6 bases, with 6 bases spanning the gap. Germline loops: CDR1 SGHAT, CDR2 FQDESV (reference sequence). The CDR3 DNA reads as TGTGCCAGCAGGGGGGGCAATGAGCAGTTCTTC. This gives the protein CASRGGNEQFF.

The chain has TRBV2 and TRBJ2-1; D may be TRBD2 (6 bases). Trimming took off 8 bases at V and 2 bases at J, with 16 bases between the two ends. CDR1 and CDR2 (germline): SNHLY, FYNNEI. The CDR3 has 15 amino acids. In DNA form, the CDR3 reads TGTGCCAGCCCGGAGGGGAGCGGGCCCTACAATGAGCAGTTCTTC. Encoded protein: CASPEGSGPYNEQFF.

The chain recombines TRBV10-1 with TRBJ2-3; D unclear. CDR1 and CDR2 from the germline V gene are WNHNN and SYGVQD (reference sequence). The CDR3 is made up of 12 amino acids. The V end was cut by 3 bases, the J end by 4 bases, with 5 bases between. CDR3 protein: CASSDRADTQYF. CDR3 DNA sequence: TGCGCCAGCAGTGACCGAGCAGATACGCAGTATTTT.

V is TRBV2 and J is TRBJ2-5, with 9 bases identical to TRBD2. The CDR3 sequence is 16 residues long. In germline, CDR1 is SNHLY, CDR2 FYNNEI. V lost 3 bases, J lost 4 bases, and 9 bases stayed unmatched. The CDR3 DNA follows: TGTGCCAGCAGTGAGCAGGCAGCGGGAGGTGTAGAGACCCAGTACTTC. Translation: CASSEQAAGGVETQYF.

The V and J genes are TRBV29-1 and TRBJ1-2; maybe TRBD1 (6 bases). Trimming removed 4 bases from V and 8 bases from J, with 17 bases in between. The CDR3 runs to 13 residues. Germline CDR1 reads SQVTM; CDR2 reads ANQGSEA. CDR3 in DNA: TGCAGCGTTGCCCCCCCGGCAGGGGAAGGCTACACCTTC. Its translation: CSVAPPAGEGYTF.

V usage is TRBV5-6 and J usage is TRBJ2-3, with TRBD2 identical over 9 bases. The V and J ends lost 1 base and 3 bases, in that order; junction bases with no gene match: 6. This CDR3 region has 16 residues. CDR1 is SGHDT and CDR2 is YYEEEE in the germline V gene. The CDR3 spells CASSLYIAGATDTQYF. The DNA for the CDR3 is TGTGCCAGCAGCTTGTACATAGCGGGAGCAACAGATACGCAGTATTTT.

The rearrangement uses TRBV30 and TRBJ2-5, with 8 bases lining up with TRBD1. Trimming at V came to 7 bases and at J to 1 base, leaving 2 bases not matched to a gene. The CDR3 loop spans 12 amino acids. CDR1 and CDR2 from the germline V gene are GTSNPN and SVGIG (reference sequence). As DNA, the CDR3 is TGTGCCTCGCAGGGGGCCCAAGAGACCCAGTACTTC. Protein product: CASQGAQETQYF.

The chain couples TRBV19 to TRBJ2-7; 7 bases agree with TRBD2. CDR3 length: 14 residues. With V trimmed by 5 bases and J by 5 bases, 9 bases remained unmatched. Germline V lookup: CDR1 LNHDA, CDR2 SQIVND (reference sequence). In DNA, the CDR3 is TGTGCCAGTAGTTTAGGCGGGAGTGTCAACGAGCAGTACTTC. Translating it yields CASSLGGSVNEQYF.

On this clone: This sample also contains other DNA sequences that code for the same CDR3. The V call is TRBV27, the J call TRBJ1-1, with D possibly TRBD1 on 6 matching bases. The germline gives CDR1 MNHEY, CDR2 SMNVEV (reference sequence). The CDR3 is 14 residues long. Trimming took off 3 bases at V and 3 bases at J, with 11 bases between the two ends. The CDR3: CASSLQGSHTEAFF. CDR3 nucleotides: TGTGCCAGCAGTTTGCAGGGGAGTCACACTGAAGCTTTCTTT.

The rearrangement uses TRBV7-2 and TRBJ2-7, with unresolved D. Germline V gene lookup returns CDR1 SGHTA and CDR2 FQGNSA. V was cut by 2 bases and J by 6 bases, with 11 bases left in between. The CDR3 is made up of 13 amino acids. The CDR3 DNA is TGTGCCAGCAGCTTAAGTCCTCCGGGCGAGCAGTACTTC. It codes for CASSLSPPGEQYF. The full variable domain, in which reference TRBV7-2 and TRBJ2-7 provide the parts outside the CDR3, is GAGVSQSPSNKVTEKGKDVELRCDPISGHTALYWYRQSLGQGLEFLIYFQGNSAPDKSGLPSDRFSAERTGGSVSTLTIQRTQQEDSAVYLCASSLSPPGEQYFGPGTRLTVT.

The gene calls are TRBV18 and TRBJ2-7, with no clear D. There are 13 residues in the CDR3. Trimming cost V 7 bases and J 0 bases, with 10 bases left between them. Germline V gives CDR1 KGHSH, CDR2 LQKENI. CDR3 residues: CASFLDSSYEQYF. The CDR3, as DNA: TGTGCCAGCTTCCTCGACTCCTCCTACGAGCAGTACTTC.

The CDR3 DNA follows: TGTGCCAGCTCACCTCTACAGCGGGAGAATACGCAGTATTTT. Its protein product is CASSPLQRENTQYF. This chain links TRBV18 with TRBJ2-3, with TRBD2 identical over 8 bases. CDR1 KGHSH and CDR2 LQKENI come from the germline V gene. The length of the CDR3 is 14 residues. Trimming at V came to 3 bases and at J to 7 bases, leaving 6 bases not matched to a gene.

This chain joins TRBV5-6 and TRBJ1-1; D perhaps matches TRBD1 (5 bases). CDR1 and CDR2 (germline): SGHDT, YYEEEE. V was trimmed by 3 bases and J by 3 bases, leaving 12 bases between them. The CDR3 is 14 residues long. The CDR3 nucleotides read TGTGCCAGCAGCTCAGGGTCCGGCGACACTGAAGCTTTCTTT. It yields the protein CASSSGSGDTEAFF.

The chain carries TRBV6-6 and TRBJ2-1; TRBD1 agrees at 8 bases. The CDR3 is made up of 14 amino acids. Germline lookup yields CDR1 MNHNY and CDR2 SVGAGI (reference sequence). With V trimmed by 6 bases and J by 6 bases, 7 bases remained unmatched. Here the CDR3 reads CASRPGQGFNEQFF. The CDR3 DNA reads as TGTGCCAGCAGGCCCGGACAGGGTTTCAATGAGCAGTTCTTC.

This chain connects TRBV9 to TRBJ2-3; D is perhaps TRBD2 (5 bases). The CDR3 totals 15 residues. V was cut by 0 bases and J by 1 base, with 9 bases left in between. In germline, CDR1 is SGDLS, CDR2 YYNGEE. CDR3 residues: CASSVGVARTDTQYF. CDR3 in DNA: TGTGCCAGCAGCGTAGGGGTAGCGCGCACAGATACGCAGTATTTT.

This chain joins TRBV10-3 and TRBJ2-1; TRBD2 matches 11 bases. V shed 3 bases and J 10 bases; nucleotides not matched to a gene: 5. This CDR3 comprises 14 residues. Looked up from germline, CDR1 is ENHRY and CDR2 is SYGVKD. The DNA of the CDR3 is TGTGCCATCAGTGAAGGGTTAGCGGGAGGGGAGCAGTTCTTC. Residues: CAISEGLAGGEQFF.

CDR3 nucleotides: TGTGCCAGCAGCCTTGGACAGGGCAATCAGCCCCAGCATTTT. Encoded protein: CASSLGQGNQPQHF. The chain uses TRBV13 and TRBJ1-5; 7 bases are a match to TRBD1. The V segment lost 5 bases and the J segment 2 bases; nucleotides outside the gene matches: 3. Per germline, CDR1 PRHDT and CDR2 FYEKMQ (reference sequence). The CDR3 sequence is 14 residues long.

J is TRBJ1-2 and V is TRBV7-6, with D possibly matching TRBD1 (6 bases). The CDR3 spans 13 residues. Germline lookup yields CDR1 SGHVS and CDR2 FNYEAQ. Between the trimmed V and J ends, which lost 4 bases and 7 bases, there was a span of 13 bases. CDR3 coding DNA: TGTGCCAGCAGCTCCTCAGGGGTTGGTGGCTACACCTTC. This sequence encodes CASSSSGVGGYTF.

The gene calls are TRBV10-2 and TRBJ1-2, with D tentatively TRBD1 (6 bases). Germline CDR1 is WSHSY and CDR2 is SAAADI. Between the trimmed V and J ends, which lost 0 bases and 3 bases, there was a span of 11 bases. CDR3 size: 15 residues. DNA of the CDR3: TGCGCCAGCAGTGAGTCCGGCAGGGGTGACTATGGCTACACCTTC. As protein: CASSESGRGDYGYTF.

This clone has just a few counts. The junction and the germline gene differ at one end; a read error may be behind it. V usage is TRBV25-1 and J usage is TRBJ2-7; TRBD1 might be the D (6 bases). Looked up from germline, CDR1 is MGHDK and CDR2 is SYGVNS. This CDR3 has 15 amino acids. The CDR3 DNA follows: TGTGCCAGCAGTGATCCATCAGGGGAGTCCTCCGAGCAGTACTTC. Its protein is CASSDPSGESSEQYF.

This sequence joins TRBV5-4 and TRBJ1-1; 8 bases match TRBD1. The CDR3 covers 15 residues. Germline V CDR1 and CDR2: SGHNT, YYREEE (reference sequence). V gave up 3 bases and J gave up 1 base; unmatched junction bases: 5. Here the CDR3 reads CASSWGQGANTEAFF. The CDR3 DNA sequence: TGTGCCAGCAGCTGGGGTCAGGGGGCGAACACTGAAGCTTTCTTT. Full variable domain (remainder filled in from reference TRBV5-4 and TRBJ1-1): ETGVTQSPTHLIKTRGQQVTLRCSSQSGHNTVSWYQQALGQGPQFIFQYYREEENGRGNFPPRFSGLQFPNYSSELNVNALELDDSALYLCASSWGQGANTEAFFGQGTRLTVV.

The chain recombines TRBV6-1 with TRBJ2-7, with D perhaps TRBD2 (6 bases). Trimming cost V 2 bases and J 0 bases, with 11 bases left between them. Germline CDR1 is MNHNS and CDR2 is SASEGT. The CDR3 extends over 15 amino acids. The CDR3 protein is CASSERGLTSYEQYF. CDR3 DNA: TGTGCCAGCAGTGAAAGGGGACTTACCTCCTACGAGCAGTACTTC.

The chain joins TRBV29-1 to TRBJ1-2; 7 bases are a match to TRBD1. Trimming removed 4 bases from V and 8 bases from J; junction bases left unmatched: 10. CDR3 length: 13 amino acids. Germline V gene data show CDR1 as SQVTM and CDR2 as ANQGSEA. CDR3 nucleotide sequence: TGCAGCGTTGCCCCTGGGACAGAAGTCGGCTACACCTTC. Translating it yields CSVAPGTEVGYTF. The full variable domain, rest sourced from reference TRBV29-1 and TRBJ1-2, is SAVISQKPSRDICQRGTSLTIQCQVDSQVTMMFWYRQQPGQSLTLIATANQGSEATYESGFVIDKFPISRPNLTFSTLTVSNMSPEDSSIYLCSVAPGTEVGYTFGSGTRLTVV.

The rearrangement uses TRBV4-2 and TRBJ2-1; 10 bases are a match to TRBD2. The germline gives CDR1 LGHNA, CDR2 YNFKEQ. The CDR3 covers 16 residues. After removal of 0 bases from V and 8 bases from J, the junction contained 7 bases not matched to a gene. The CDR3 here is CASSQEGAGGPDEQFF. CDR3 coding DNA: TGTGCCAGCAGCCAAGAGGGAGCGGGAGGGCCCGATGAGCAGTTCTTC.